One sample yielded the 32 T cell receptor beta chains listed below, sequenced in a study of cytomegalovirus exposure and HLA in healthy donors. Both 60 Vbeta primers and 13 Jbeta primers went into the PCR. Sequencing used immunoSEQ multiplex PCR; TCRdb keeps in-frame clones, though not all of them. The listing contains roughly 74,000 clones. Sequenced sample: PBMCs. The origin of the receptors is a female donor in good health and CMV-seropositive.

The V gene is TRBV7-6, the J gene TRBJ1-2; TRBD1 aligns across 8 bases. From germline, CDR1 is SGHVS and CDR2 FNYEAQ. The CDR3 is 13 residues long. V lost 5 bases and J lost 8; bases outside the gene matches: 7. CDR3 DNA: TGTGCCAGCAGCCCAGGGGGACAGGCGGGCTACACCTTC. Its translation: CASSPGGQAGYTF.

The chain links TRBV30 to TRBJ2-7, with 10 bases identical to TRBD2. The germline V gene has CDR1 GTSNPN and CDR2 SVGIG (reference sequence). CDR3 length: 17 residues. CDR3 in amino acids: CAGDLAGGPPQTYEQYF. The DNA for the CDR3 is TGTGCGGGCGACTTAGCGGGAGGCCCCCCCCAAACCTACGAGCAGTACTTC.

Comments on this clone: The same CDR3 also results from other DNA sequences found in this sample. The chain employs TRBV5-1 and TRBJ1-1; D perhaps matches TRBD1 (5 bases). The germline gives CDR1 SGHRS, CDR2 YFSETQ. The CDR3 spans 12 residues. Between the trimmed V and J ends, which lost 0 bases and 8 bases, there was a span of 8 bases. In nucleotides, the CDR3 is TGCGCCAGCAGCTTGGCCGGGGGGGAAGCTTTCTTT. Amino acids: CASSLAGGEAFF.

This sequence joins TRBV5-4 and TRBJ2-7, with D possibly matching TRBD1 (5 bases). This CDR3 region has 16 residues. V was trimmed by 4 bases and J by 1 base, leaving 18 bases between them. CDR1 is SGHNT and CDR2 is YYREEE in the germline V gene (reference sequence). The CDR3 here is CASSLDLGALSYEQYF. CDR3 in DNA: TGTGCCAGCAGCCTAGATTTAGGGGCGTTGTCCTACGAGCAGTACTTC.

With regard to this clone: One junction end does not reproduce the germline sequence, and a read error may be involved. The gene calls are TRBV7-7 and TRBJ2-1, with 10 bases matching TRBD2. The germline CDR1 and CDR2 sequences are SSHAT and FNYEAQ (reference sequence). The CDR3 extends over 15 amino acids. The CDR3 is CASSLSLAGTGEQFF. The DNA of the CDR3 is TGTGCTAGCAGCTTATCACTAGCGGGAACGGGTGAGCAGTTCTTC.

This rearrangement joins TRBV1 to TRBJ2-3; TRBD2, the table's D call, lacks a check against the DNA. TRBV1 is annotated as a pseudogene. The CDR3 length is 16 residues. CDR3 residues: CTSSPAGAGAPDTQYF. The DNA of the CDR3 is TGCACCAGCAGCCCCGCAGGAGCGGGGGCCCCAGATACGCAGTATTTT.

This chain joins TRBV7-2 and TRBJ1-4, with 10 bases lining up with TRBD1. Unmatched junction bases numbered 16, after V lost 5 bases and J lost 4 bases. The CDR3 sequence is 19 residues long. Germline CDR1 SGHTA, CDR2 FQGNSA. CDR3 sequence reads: CASSDRGQGMRIHNEKLFF. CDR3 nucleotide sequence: TGTGCCAGCAGCGACCGGGGACAGGGGATGAGAATCCATAATGAAAAACTGTTTTTT. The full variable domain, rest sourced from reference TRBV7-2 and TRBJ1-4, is GAGVSQSPSNKVTEKGKDVELRCDPISGHTALYWYRQSLGQGLEFLIYFQGNSAPDKSGLPSDRFSAERTGGSVSTLTIQRTQQEDSAVYLCASSDRGQGMRIHNEKLFFGSGTQLSVL.

The CDR3 region is CASSLTRQLKTQYF. The CDR3 DNA reads TGTGCCAGCTCACTTACGCGACAGTTAAAGACCCAGTACTTC. This chain joins TRBV18 and TRBJ2-5; D possibly corresponds to TRBD1 (5 bases). Germline V lookup: CDR1 KGHSH, CDR2 LQKENI. CDR3 size: 14 residues. Trimming took 4 bases from V and 6 from J, leaving 15 bases between them.

CDR3: CASSLRDISPLHF. CDR3 nucleotide sequence: TGTGCCAGCAGCTTACGAGACATATCACCCCTCCACTTT. This sequence joins TRBV5-6 and TRBJ1-6, with no clear D. This CDR3 has 13 residues. Germline CDR1 is SGHDT and CDR2 is YYEEEE. Trimming removed 2 bases at V and 10 bases at J, with 10 bases between.

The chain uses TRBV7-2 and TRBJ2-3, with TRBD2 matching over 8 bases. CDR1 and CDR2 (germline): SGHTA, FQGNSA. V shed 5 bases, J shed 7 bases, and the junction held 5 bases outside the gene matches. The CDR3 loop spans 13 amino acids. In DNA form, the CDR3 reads TGTGCCAGCAGCGCCGGGACTAGTAATACGCAGTATTTT. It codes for CASSAGTSNTQYF.

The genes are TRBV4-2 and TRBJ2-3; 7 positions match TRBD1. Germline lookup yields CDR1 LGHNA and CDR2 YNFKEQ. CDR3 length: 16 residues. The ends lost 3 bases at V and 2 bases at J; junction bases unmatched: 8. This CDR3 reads CASSHYRDSPTDTQYF. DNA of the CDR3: TGTGCCAGCAGCCACTATCGGGACAGTCCCACAGATACGCAGTATTTT.

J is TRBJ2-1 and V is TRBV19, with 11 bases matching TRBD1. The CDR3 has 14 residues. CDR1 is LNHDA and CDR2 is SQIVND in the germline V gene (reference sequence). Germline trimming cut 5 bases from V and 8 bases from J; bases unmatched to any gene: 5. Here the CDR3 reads CASSLGTGGDEQFF. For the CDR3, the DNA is TGTGCCAGTAGTCTCGGGACAGGGGGAGATGAGCAGTTCTTC. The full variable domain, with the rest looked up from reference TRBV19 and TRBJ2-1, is DGGITQSPKYLFRKEGQNVTLSCEQNLNHDAMYWYRQDPGQGLRLIYYSQIVNDFQKGDIAEGYSVSREKKESFPLTVTSAQKNPTAFYLCASSLGTGGDEQFFGPGTRLTVL.

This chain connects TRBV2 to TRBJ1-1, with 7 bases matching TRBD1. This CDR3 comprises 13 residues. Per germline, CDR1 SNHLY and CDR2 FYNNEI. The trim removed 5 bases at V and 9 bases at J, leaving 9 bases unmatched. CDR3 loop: CASSYIRDSKAFF. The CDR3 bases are TGTGCCAGCAGTTATATCCGGGACAGCAAAGCTTTCTTT.

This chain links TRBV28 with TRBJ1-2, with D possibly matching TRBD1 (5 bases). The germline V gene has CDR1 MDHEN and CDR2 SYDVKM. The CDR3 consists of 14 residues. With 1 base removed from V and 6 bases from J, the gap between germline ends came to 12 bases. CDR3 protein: CASSLSQAAHGYTF. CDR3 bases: TGTGCCAGCAGTTTATCACAGGCTGCTCATGGCTACACCTTC.

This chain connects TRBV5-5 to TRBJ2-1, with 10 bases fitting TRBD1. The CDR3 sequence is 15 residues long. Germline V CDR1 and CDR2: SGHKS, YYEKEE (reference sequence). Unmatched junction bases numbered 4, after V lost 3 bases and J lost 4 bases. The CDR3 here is CASSYGQGEYNEQFF. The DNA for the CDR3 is TGTGCCAGCAGCTACGGACAGGGGGAATACAATGAGCAGTTCTTC.

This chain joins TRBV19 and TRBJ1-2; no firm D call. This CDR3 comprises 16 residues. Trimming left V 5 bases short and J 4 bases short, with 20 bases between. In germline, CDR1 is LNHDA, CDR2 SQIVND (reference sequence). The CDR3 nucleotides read TGTGCCAGTAGTGCGCCCGGAGGACGGTCCAGCTATGGCTACACCTTC. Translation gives CASSAPGGRSSYGYTF.

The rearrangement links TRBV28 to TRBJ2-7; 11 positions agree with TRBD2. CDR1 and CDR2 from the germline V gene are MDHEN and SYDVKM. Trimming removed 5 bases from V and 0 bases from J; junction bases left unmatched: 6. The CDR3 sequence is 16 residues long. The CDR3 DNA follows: TGTGCCAGCAGTGGATATAGCGGGAGGGGCTCCTACGAGCAGTACTTC. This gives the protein CASSGYSGRGSYEQYF.

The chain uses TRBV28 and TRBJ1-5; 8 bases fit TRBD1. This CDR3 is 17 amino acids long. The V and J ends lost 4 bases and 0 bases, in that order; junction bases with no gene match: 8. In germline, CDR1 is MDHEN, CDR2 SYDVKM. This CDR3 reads CASSSTGAHYSNQPQHF. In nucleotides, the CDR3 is TGTGCCAGCAGTTCGACAGGGGCCCATTATAGCAATCAGCCCCAGCATTTT.

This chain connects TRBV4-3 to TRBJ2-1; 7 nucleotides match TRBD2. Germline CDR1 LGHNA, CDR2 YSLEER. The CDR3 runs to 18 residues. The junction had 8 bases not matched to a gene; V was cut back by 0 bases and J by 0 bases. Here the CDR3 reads CASSQDGAGQSSYNEQFF. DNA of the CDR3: TGCGCCAGCAGCCAAGATGGAGCGGGGCAGAGCTCCTACAATGAGCAGTTCTTC.

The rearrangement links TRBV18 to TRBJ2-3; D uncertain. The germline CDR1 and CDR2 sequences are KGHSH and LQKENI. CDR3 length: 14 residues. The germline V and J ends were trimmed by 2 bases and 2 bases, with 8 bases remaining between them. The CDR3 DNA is TGTGCCAGCTCACCAATACAGTCCACAGATACGCAGTATTTT. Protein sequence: CASSPIQSTDTQYF.

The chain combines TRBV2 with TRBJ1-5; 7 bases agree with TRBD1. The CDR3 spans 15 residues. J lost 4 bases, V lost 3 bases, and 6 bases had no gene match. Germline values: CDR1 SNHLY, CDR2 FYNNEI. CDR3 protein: CASSDKTGFNQPQHF. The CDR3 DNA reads TGTGCCAGCAGTGATAAGACAGGGTTTAATCAGCCCCAGCATTTT.

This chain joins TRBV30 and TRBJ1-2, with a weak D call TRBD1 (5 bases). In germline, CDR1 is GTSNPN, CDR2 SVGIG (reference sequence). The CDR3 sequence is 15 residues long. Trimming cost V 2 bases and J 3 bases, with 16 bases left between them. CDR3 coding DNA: TGTGCCTGGAGTAGTGCGGGACCGGGAGACTATGGCTACACCTTC. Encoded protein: CAWSSAGPGDYGYTF.

CDR3 coding DNA: TGTGCCAGCAGGCCCGGACCGGGAGTCCACGAGCAGTACTTC. Protein: CASRPGPGVHEQYF. The chain links TRBV6-5 to TRBJ2-7; tentative D call: TRBD2 (6 bases). Trimming cost V 6 bases and J 5 bases, with 17 bases left between them. In germline, CDR1 is MNHEY, CDR2 SVGAGI. The CDR3 is 14 amino acids.

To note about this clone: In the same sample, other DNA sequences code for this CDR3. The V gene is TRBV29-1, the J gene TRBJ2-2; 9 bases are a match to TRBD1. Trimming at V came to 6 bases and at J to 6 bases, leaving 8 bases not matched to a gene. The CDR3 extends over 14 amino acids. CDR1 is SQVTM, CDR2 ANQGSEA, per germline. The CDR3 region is CSVVTGGGSGELFF. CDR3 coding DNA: TGCAGCGTGGTTACAGGGGGCGGTTCCGGGGAGCTGTTTTTT.

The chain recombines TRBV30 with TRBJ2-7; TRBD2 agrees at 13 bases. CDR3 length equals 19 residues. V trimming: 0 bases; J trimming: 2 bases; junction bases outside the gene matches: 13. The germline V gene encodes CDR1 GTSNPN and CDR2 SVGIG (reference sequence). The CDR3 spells CAWSVLRLAGGPDPYEQYF. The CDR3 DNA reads TGTGCCTGGAGTGTACTTAGACTAGCGGGAGGCCCGGACCCCTACGAGCAGTACTTC.

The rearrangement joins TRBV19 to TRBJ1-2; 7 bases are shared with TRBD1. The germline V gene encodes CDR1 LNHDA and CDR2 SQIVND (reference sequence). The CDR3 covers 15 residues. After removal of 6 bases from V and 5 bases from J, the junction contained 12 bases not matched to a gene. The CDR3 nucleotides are TGTGCCAGTAGGGATCCGGGACAGTCGTTTTATGGCTACACCTTC. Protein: CASRDPGQSFYGYTF.

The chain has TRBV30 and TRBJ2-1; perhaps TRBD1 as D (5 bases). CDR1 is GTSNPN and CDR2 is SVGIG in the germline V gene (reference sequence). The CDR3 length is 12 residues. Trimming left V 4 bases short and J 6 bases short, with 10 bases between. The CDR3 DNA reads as TGTGCCTGGACAGGGTTCTTCAATGAGCAGTTCTTC. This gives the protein CAWTGFFNEQFF.

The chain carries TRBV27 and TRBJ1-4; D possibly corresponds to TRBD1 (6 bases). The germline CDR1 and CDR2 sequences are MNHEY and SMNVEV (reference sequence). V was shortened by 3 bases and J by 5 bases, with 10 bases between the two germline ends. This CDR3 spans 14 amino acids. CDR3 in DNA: TGTGCCAGCAGTTTGGGGGCTGGAAATGAAAAACTGTTTTTT. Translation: CASSLGAGNEKLFF.

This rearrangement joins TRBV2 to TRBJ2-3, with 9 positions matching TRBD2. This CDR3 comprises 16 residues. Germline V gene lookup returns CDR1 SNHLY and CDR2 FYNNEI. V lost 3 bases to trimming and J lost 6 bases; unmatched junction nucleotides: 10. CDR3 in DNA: TGTGCCAGCAGTGATGTTGGTAGCGGGAGAAGGGATACGCAGTATTTT. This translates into CASSDVGSGRRDTQYF.

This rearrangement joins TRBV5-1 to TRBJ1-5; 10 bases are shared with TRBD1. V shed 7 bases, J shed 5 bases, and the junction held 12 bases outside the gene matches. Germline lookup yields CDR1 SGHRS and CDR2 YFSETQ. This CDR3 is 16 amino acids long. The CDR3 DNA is TGCGCCAGCTTTAATCGGGACAGGGGAAGATATCAGCCCCAGCATTTT. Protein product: CASFNRDRGRYQPQHF.

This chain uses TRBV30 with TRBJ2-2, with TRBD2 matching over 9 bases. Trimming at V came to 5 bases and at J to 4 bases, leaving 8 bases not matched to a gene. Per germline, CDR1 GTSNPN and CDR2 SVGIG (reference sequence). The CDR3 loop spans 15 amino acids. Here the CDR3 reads CAWSGGGRVTGELFF. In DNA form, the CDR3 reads TGTGCCTGGTCGGGAGGCGGGAGGGTCACCGGGGAGCTGTTTTTT. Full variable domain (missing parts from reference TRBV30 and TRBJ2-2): SQTIHQWPATLVQPVGSPLSLECTVEGTSNPNLYWYRQAAGRGLQLLFYSVGIGQISSEVPQNLSASRPQDRQFILSSKKLLLSDSGFYLCAWSGGGRVTGELFFGEGSRLTVL.

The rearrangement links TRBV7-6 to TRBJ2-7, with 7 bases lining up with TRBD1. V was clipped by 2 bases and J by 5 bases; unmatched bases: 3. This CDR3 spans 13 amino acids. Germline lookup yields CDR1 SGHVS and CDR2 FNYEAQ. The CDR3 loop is CASSLLGGDEQYF. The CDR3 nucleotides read TGTGCCAGCAGCTTACTAGGGGGCGACGAGCAGTACTTC.